The 4 T cell receptor beta chains below all came from one sample that was sequenced in a study of blood T cell repertoires in COVID-19. TCRdb's copy holds only in-frame clones and misses some; the assay was immunoSEQ multiplex PCR. This table has some 300,000 clones, 87% appearing once. The sequencing sample was made of peripheral blood. These receptors were obtained from a man between 18 and 35 years old with active or convalescent COVID-19.

This clone was detected only a few times. The chain carries TRBV4-3 and TRBJ2-5; 8 nucleotides match TRBD1. The germline gives CDR1 LGHNA, CDR2 YSLEER. The CDR3 runs to 20 residues. V shed 0 bases and J 0 bases; nucleotides not matched to a gene: 15. CDR3 sequence reads: CASSQDRGVAGGKYQETQYF. The CDR3 DNA reads TGCGCCAGCAGCCAAGATCGTGGTGTGGCAGGGGGCAAATACCAAGAGACCCAGTACTTC.

This chain joins TRBV27 and TRBJ1-5, with D perhaps TRBD1 (5 bases). The CDR3 loop spans 19 amino acids. Trimming left V 3 bases short and J 6 bases short, with 27 bases between. Germline V gene sequence: CDR1 MNHEY, CDR2 SMNVEV (reference sequence). CDR3 loop: CASSFFRAGEILTGQPQHF. In nucleotides, the CDR3 is TGTGCCAGCAGTTTTTTCAGGGCAGGCGAGATTCTGACGGGTCAGCCCCAGCATTTT.

The rearrangement links TRBV28 to TRBJ2-2; a weak D match, TRBD2 (5 bases). V gave up 4 bases and J gave up 3 bases, with 15 bases separating them. The CDR3 has 16 residues. Germline V gives CDR1 MDHEN, CDR2 SYDVKM. CDR3: CASSYPAVAYTGELFF. The CDR3 nucleotides read TGTGCCAGCAGTTACCCGGCGGTAGCGTACACCGGGGAGCTGTTTTTT. Full variable domain (outside the CDR3, taken from reference TRBV28 and TRBJ2-2): DVKVTQSSRYLVKRTGEKVFLECVQDMDHENMFWYRQDPGLGLRLIYFSYDVKMKEKGDIPEGYSVSREKKERFSLILESASTNQTSMYLCASSYPAVAYTGELFFGEGSRLTVL.

The gene calls are TRBV11-2 and TRBJ1-1, with D perhaps matching TRBD1 (6 bases). V was pared by 0 bases and J by 2 bases, with 7 bases between. The CDR3 extends over 14 amino acids. Germline loops: CDR1 SGHAT, CDR2 FQNNGV. The CDR3 sequence: CASSLEGGNTEAFF. CDR3 in DNA: TGTGCCAGCAGCTTAGAAGGGGGAAACACTGAAGCTTTCTTT. Together with reference TRBV11-2 and TRBJ1-1, the CDR3 gives the full variable domain: EAGVAQSPRYKIIEKRQSVAFWCNPISGHATLYWYQQILGQGPKLLIQFQNNGVVDDSQLPKDRFSAERLKGVDSTLKIQPAKLEDSAVYLCASSLEGGNTEAFFGQGTRLTVV.